The clone carrying this TCR beta chain has a handful of counts. As yet, its antigen is unknown. The CDR3 length is 14 residues. V dropped 1 base and J dropped 8; count of bases not matched to a gene: 3. Germline V CDR1 and CDR2: LGHDT, YNNKEL (reference sequence). The data belong to a study of response to subunit inactivated influenza vaccine. Notes on the study in general: Researchers suggested that each seasonal influenza vaccination recruits few new T cells.

TCRdb itself ran the RT-PCR reads through MiXCR, one entry per CDR3 protein. The sample consists of hundreds of thousands of distinct CDR3 sequences, 25% of them appearing once. This rearrangement joins TRBV3-1 to TRBJ2-1, with 9 nucleotides matching TRBD2. Sequences were derived from CD4+ T cells sorted from PBMCs, sampled roughly 5 days after vaccination. The source is a man between 50 and 59 years old who received an inactivated influenza vaccine. The CDR3 nucleotides are TGTGCCAGCAGCCAAGGCGGGGGGGCGTATGAGCAGTTCTTC. It codes for CASSQGGGAYEQFF.